Shown below are 5 T cell receptor beta chains from a single sample sequenced in a study of shared clonotypes between healthy human individuals. TCRdb's copy holds only in-frame clones and misses some; the assay was immunoSEQ multiplex PCR. The sample gives some 2 million clones, just under 95% of which show up once; approximately 1.2% is in the top ten. CD45RO-negative CD8 cells positively selected for CCR7 made up the naive population, which excluded terminally differentiated effector memory CD45RA+ cells. Sequenced: naive CD8+ T cells sorted from blood. Receptors were obtained from a man between 18 and 29 years old in good health.

The CDR3 coding sequence is TGTGCCAGCAGCCTAGCTCTACAGAGCTCCTACAATGAGCAGTTCTTC. It specifies CASSLALQSSYNEQFF. This chain joins TRBV6-6 and TRBJ2-1; TRBD2 might be the D (5 bases). The CDR3 loop spans 16 amino acids. The ends were cut back, 6 bases at V and 0 bases at J, with 15 bases in the middle. Germline values: CDR1 MNHNY, CDR2 SVGAGI (reference sequence).

This rearrangement joins TRBV30 to TRBJ1-5, with a possible D match to TRBD1 (5 bases). CDR1 is GTSNPN, CDR2 SVGIG, per germline (reference sequence). This CDR3 spans 15 amino acids. V lost 1 base and J lost 2, with 12 bases in between. CDR3 DNA sequence: TGTGCCTGGAGTGAAGGGGTAAGGGGCAATCAGCCCCAGCATTTT. It codes for CAWSEGVRGNQPQHF.

This clone was seen once. The J gene is TRBJ2-1, the V gene TRBV30; tentative D call: TRBD1 (5 bases). CDR1 is GTSNPN, CDR2 SVGIG, per germline (reference sequence). This CDR3 is 14 amino acids long. V lost 1 base and J lost 7, with 14 bases in between. The CDR3 sequence: CAWSGSLGRNEQFF. CDR3 DNA: TGTGCCTGGAGTGGTAGTTTGGGGCGGAATGAGCAGTTCTTC. The variable domain in full, with the rest retrieved from reference TRBV30 and TRBJ2-1, is SQTIHQWPATLVQPVGSPLSLECTVEGTSNPNLYWYRQAAGRGLQLLFYSVGIGQISSEVPQNLSASRPQDRQFILSSKKLLLSDSGFYLCAWSGSLGRNEQFFGPGTRLTVL.

The CDR3 loop reads CASSEWDRNGYTF. The DNA of the CDR3 is TGTGCCAGCAGTGAATGGGACAGAAATGGCTACACCTTC. The chain uses TRBV6-1 and TRBJ1-2, with 7 bases lining up with TRBD1. This CDR3 has 13 amino acids. With V trimmed by 2 bases and J by 6 bases, 3 bases remained unmatched. Germline CDR1 MNHNS, CDR2 SASEGT.

This clone has only one observation. The chain couples TRBV15 to TRBJ2-3, with unresolved D. Germline V gene lookup returns CDR1 LNHNV and CDR2 YYDKDF (reference sequence). V was clipped by 5 bases and J by 0 bases, with 12 bases between them. CDR3 length: 15 residues. CDR3 region: CATSLGSSSTDTQYF. As DNA, the CDR3 is TGTGCCACCAGCTTGGGCAGCTCTAGCACAGATACGCAGTATTTT.